This is a list of T cell receptor beta chains from one sample in a study of T-cell reconstitution after alpha-beta-depleted transplantation in children. TCRdb fed the PCR reads into MiXCR, producing one record per CDR3 protein. The profile shows around 370,000 distinct CDR3 sequences, about 9.3% of them singletons. This sample comprised PBMCs from the stem cell graft donor, obtained from the stem cell graft. These receptors were taken from a human donor who donated a stem cell graft to a child with acute lymphoblastic leukemia. The CDR3 runs from the conserved cysteine through the conserved F or W. The D gene is left open where the match is weak. Not all rows give a size; the values are once, few, many and, for expanded clones, a class.

TGCAGTGCTAGAGGCCCTTCCCGGGGAGAGGCTGGCTACACCTTC CSARGPSRGEAGYTF TRBV20-1 NA NA TRBJ1-2
TGTGCCAGCAGCCCCTTGACACTAGCGGGAGGACCTGAGCAGTACTTC CASSPLTLAGGPEQYF TRBV7-9 TRBD2 NA TRBJ2-7
TGTGCCATCAGTGAGGGACAGTGGCGCCTGTACGAGCAGTACTTC CAISEGQWRLYEQYF TRBV10-3 NA NA TRBJ2-7
TGTGCCAGCAGCTTAGAGCCCAGGGGGCCCACCGGGGAGCTGTTTTTT CASSLEPRGPTGELFF TRBV7-9 TRBD1 NA TRBJ2-2
TGTGCCAGCAGTTTGGTGGGGAGTGGGGAGACCCAGTACTTC CASSLVGSGETQYF TRBV12-3/TRBV12-4 NA NA TRBJ2-5
TGTGCCAGCAGCTTAGGTAGCGGGAAACAGTACTTC CASSLGSGKQYF TRBV7-2 TRBD2 many TRBJ2-5
TGTGCCAGCAGCGAACAGGGGGGAACTGAAGCTTTCTTT CASSEQGGTEAFF TRBV9 TRBD1 many TRBJ1-1
TGCGCCAGCAGCCAAGTTTTGAAGGGGGATTCAGACATTCAGTACTTC CASSQVLKGDSDIQYF TRBV4-3 NA NA TRBJ2-4
TGTGCCAGCAGTTTTGGGTCCGGGACAGGGAAATACGAGCAGTACTTC CASSFGSGTGKYEQYF TRBV7-8 TRBD1 once TRBJ2-7
TGCGCCAGCAGCTTGGACCCCGGGACCCCGAGCTCCTACGAGCAGTACTTC CASSLDPGTPSSYEQYF TRBV5-1 NA NA TRBJ2-7
TGTGCCAGCAGCCGGGCCCTCGGGGGGAACCAAGAGACCCAGTACTTC CASSRALGGNQETQYF TRBV7-9 TRBD2 NA TRBJ2-5
TGTGCCAGCAGCAAAGGAGACAGGGGGCGAGACAATGAGCAGTTCTTC CASSKGDRGRDNEQFF TRBV21-1 NA NA TRBJ2-1
TGCGCCAGCAGCCTAGAGCCGGGACTCCCGAGGGGAGATACGCAGTATTTT CASSLEPGLPRGDTQYF TRBV4-3 NA NA TRBJ2-3
TGTGCCAGCAGTTTTAGGTTGGCGGAGGGCAATGAGCAGTTCTTC CASSFRLAEGNEQFF TRBV27 NA many TRBJ2-1
TGCAGCGTAAAAGGGACAGGCCAAGAGACCCAGTACTTC CSVKGTGQETQYF TRBV29-1 TRBD1 NA TRBJ2-5
TGTGCCAGCAGTTTCTTCGGACAGGGGGCGATGAATGAAAAACTGTTTTTT CASSFFGQGAMNEKLFF TRBV27 TRBD1 NA TRBJ1-4
TGTGCCAGCAGCTTAGCCCATAGAAGCGGAATTTGGGAGCAGTACTTC CASSLAHRSGIWEQYF TRBV7-2 NA few TRBJ2-7
TGTGCCAGCCCCCCACCTCCAACCCACCTCAAAGGGGGAGCGAACACTGAAGCTTTCTTT CASPPPPTHLKGGANTEAFF TRBV6-7 NA few TRBJ1-1
TGTGCCGGACAGGTCAGCACCGGGGAGCTGTTTTTT CAGQVSTGELFF TRBV18 TRBD1 NA TRBJ2-2
TGCAGTGCCCCCCGGGCGGGATCCACAGATACGCAGTATTTT CSAPRAGSTDTQYF TRBV20-1 NA many TRBJ2-3
TGTGCCAGCAGTACAAACCCGAACACCGGGGAGCTGTTTTTT CASSTNPNTGELFF TRBV3-1 NA few TRBJ2-2
TGCGCCAGCAGCTTGGGAGCCGGGACAGGGGGCTACGAGCAGTACTTC CASSLGAGTGGYEQYF TRBV5-1 TRBD1 few TRBJ2-7
TGTGCCAGCAGTGACTTTGACGAGCAGTACTTC CASSDFDEQYF TRBV25-1 NA NA TRBJ2-7
TGTGCCAGCACCCTGGCCCCTAGAGTGAACACTGAAGCTTTCTTT CASTLAPRVNTEAFF TRBV28 NA few TRBJ1-1
TGTGCCAGCAGCCAAGTCGGGGGGAGGACTGGGGCCAACGTCCTGACTTTC CASSQVGGRTGANVLTF TRBV4-2 TRBD2 NA TRBJ2-6
TGCAGCGTTGAAGTTAGCTCCTACTATGGCTACACCTTC CSVEVSSYYGYTF TRBV29-1 NA NA TRBJ1-2
TGTGCCAGCGCATCCATCTCCTACGAGCAGTACTTC CASASISYEQYF TRBV12-3/TRBV12-4 NA many TRBJ2-7
TGCGCCAGCAGCTCGGGGGACAGGCGTTTCAAAAACATTCAGTACTTC CASSSGDRRFKNIQYF TRBV5-1 TRBD1 NA TRBJ2-4
TGCGCCAGCAGCCGACGGACAGGGATAGGGCTGAACACTGAAGCTTTCTTT CASSRRTGIGLNTEAFF TRBV4-1 TRBD1 NA TRBJ1-1
TGTGCCAGCAGTTTGACTAGCGGGGTCTCCTACGAGCAGTACTTC CASSLTSGVSYEQYF TRBV27 TRBD2 many TRBJ2-7
TGTGCCAGCAGCGTAGAGGGACAGGCCGTTTATGGCTACACCTTC CASSVEGQAVYGYTF TRBV9 TRBD1 NA TRBJ1-2
TGTGCCAGCAGCATTAGGTACCCGGGACTAGAGTACAATGAGCAGTTCTTC CASSIRYPGLEYNEQFF TRBV7-8 TRBD2 many TRBJ2-1
TGTGCCAGCAGGTACCTTGGCGAGCAGTTCTTC CASRYLGEQFF TRBV6-2/TRBV6-3 NA few TRBJ2-1
TGTGCCAGCAGCAGGGACGGGACAGGGGGGTTTCGGAACACTGAAGCTTTCTTT CASSRDGTGGFRNTEAFF TRBV7-6 TRBD1 NA TRBJ1-1
TGTGCCAGCAGCGTAGACAGGGAATCTTACAATGAGCAGTTCTTC CASSVDRESYNEQFF TRBV9 NA many TRBJ2-1
TGCAGTGCTAGGGGTGACAATATGAACACTGAAGCTTTCTTT CSARGDNMNTEAFF TRBV20-1 NA NA TRBJ1-1
TGCAGTGCTAGAGGCACAGAGCGGGAGCCCTACAATGAGCAGTTCTTC CSARGTEREPYNEQFF TRBV20-1 TRBD2 few TRBJ2-1
TGCGCCAGCACCTTAGACAGGGCTGAGCAGTTCTTC CASTLDRAEQFF TRBV5-1 TRBD1 many TRBJ2-1
TGTGCCAGCAGGGGCGCCTCTACGGAGGGACCCTACAATGAGCAGTTCTTC CASRGASTEGPYNEQFF TRBV12-3/TRBV12-4 NA many TRBJ2-1
TGTGCCAGCAGCCATCACACCGGGACAGCCTCCTTGACCCAGTACTTC CASSHHTGTASLTQYF TRBV7-9 TRBD1 NA TRBJ2-5
TGTGCCATCAGTGTAACCTCAGGTACTGAAGCTTTCTTT CAISVTSGTEAFF TRBV10-3 NA NA TRBJ1-1